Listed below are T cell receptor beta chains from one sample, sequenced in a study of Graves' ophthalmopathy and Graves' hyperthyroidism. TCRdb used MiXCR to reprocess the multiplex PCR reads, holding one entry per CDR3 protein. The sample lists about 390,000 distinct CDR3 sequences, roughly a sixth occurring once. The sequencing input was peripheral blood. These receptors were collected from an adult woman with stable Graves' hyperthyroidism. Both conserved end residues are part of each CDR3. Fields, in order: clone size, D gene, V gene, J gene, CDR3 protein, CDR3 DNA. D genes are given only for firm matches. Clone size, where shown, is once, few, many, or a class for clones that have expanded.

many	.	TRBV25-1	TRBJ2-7	CASSDHTGSYEQYF	TGTGCCAGCAGTGACCACACCGGGAGTTACGAGCAGTACTTC
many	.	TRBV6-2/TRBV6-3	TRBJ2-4	CAAAPPTKGADIQYF	TGTGCCGCTGCCCCTCCGACGAAAGGGGCAGACATTCAGTACTTC
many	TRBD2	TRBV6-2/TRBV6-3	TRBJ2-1	CASIKAGGPDDEQFF	TGTGCCAGCATTAAAGCGGGAGGGCCTGACGATGAGCAGTTCTTC
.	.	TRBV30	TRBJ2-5	CAWSVQEATQYF	TGTGCCTGGAGTGTACAAGAGGCGACCCAGTACTTC
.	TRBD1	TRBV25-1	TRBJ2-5	CASSAGTGPQETQYF	TGTGCCAGCAGTGCTGGGACAGGGCCACAAGAGACCCAGTACTTC
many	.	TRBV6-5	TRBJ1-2	CASRQGQSYGYTF	TGTGCCAGCAGACAAGGACAGTCCTATGGCTACACCTTC
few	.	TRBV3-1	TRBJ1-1	CASSQVTGANTEAFF	TGTGCCAGCAGCCAAGTGACAGGCGCGAACACTGAAGCTTTCTTT
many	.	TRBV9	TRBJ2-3	CASSVDTGLNTDTQYF	TGTGCCAGCAGCGTTGATACGGGCTTAAACACAGATACGCAGTATTTT
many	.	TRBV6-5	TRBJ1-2	CASSYSIYGDHTF	TGTGCCAGCAGTTACTCGATATATGGGGACCACACCTTC
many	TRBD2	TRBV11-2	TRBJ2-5	CASRPGSGSGETQYF	TGTGCCAGCAGACCCGGTAGCGGGAGTGGAGAGACCCAGTACTTC
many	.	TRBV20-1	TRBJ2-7	CSAEPTGLSYEQYF	TGCAGTGCTGAACCTACGGGCCTCTCCTACGAGCAGTACTTC
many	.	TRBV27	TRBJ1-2	CASSPGVVDYTNYGYTF	TGTGCCAGCAGTCCAGGGGTGGTAGATTACACTAACTATGGCTACACCTTC
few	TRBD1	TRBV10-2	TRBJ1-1	CTSTDRGTDEAFF	TGCACCAGCACCGACAGGGGAACGGATGAAGCTTTCTTT
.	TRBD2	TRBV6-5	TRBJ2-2	CASSYRGGAAGELFF	TGTGCCAGCAGTTACCGGGGGGGAGCGGCCGGGGAGCTGTTTTTT
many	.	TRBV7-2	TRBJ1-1	CASSLLSGATNTEAFF	TGTGCCAGCAGCTTGTTATCAGGGGCCACGAACACTGAAGCTTTCTTT
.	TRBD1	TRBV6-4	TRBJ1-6	CATQLGTGVSPLHF	TGTGCCACCCAACTGGGGACAGGGGTTTCACCCCTCCACTTT
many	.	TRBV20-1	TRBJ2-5	CSARDPTEETQYF	TGCAGTGCTAGAGATCCGACCGAAGAGACCCAGTACTTC
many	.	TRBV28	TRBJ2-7	CASSAGGGEQYF	TGTGCCAGCAGTGCCGGGGGAGGCGAGCAGTACTTC
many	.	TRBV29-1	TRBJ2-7	CSAADQRSSEQYF	TGCAGCGCCGCCGATCAGAGATCCAGCGAGCAGTACTTC
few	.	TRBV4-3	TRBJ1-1	CASSQDSRARLGAFF	TGCGCCAGCAGCCAAGATAGTAGGGCGCGTTTGGGAGCTTTCTTT
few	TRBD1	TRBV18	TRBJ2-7	CASSPSLRTGGKYF	TGTGCCAGCTCACCAAGTCTGAGGACAGGTGGAAAGTACTTC
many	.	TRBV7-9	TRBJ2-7	CASSPKRYEQYF	TGTGCCAGCAGTCCTAAGCGTTACGAGCAGTACTTC
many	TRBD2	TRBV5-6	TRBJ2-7	CASSFSGSFYEQYF	TGTGCCAGCAGCTTTAGCGGGAGTTTCTACGAGCAGTACTTC
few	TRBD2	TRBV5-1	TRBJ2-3	CASSLQRTSGTDTQYF	TGCGCCAGCAGCTTACAACGGACTAGCGGCACAGATACGCAGTATTTT
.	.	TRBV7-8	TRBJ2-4	CASSSYLGIQYF	TGTGCCAGCAGCTCCTACTTGGGCATTCAGTACTTC
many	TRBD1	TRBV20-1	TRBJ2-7	CSARSDRDWSEQYF	TGCAGTGCTAGATCGGACAGGGATTGGTCCGAGCAGTACTTC
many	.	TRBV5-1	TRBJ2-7	CASRLNGGRVYEQYF	TGCGCCAGCAGGTTGAACGGGGGCCGCGTCTACGAGCAGTACTTC
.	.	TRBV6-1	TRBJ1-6	CASSEASGLPPLHF	TGTGCCAGCAGTGAAGCCTCGGGGTTGCCACCCCTCCACTTT
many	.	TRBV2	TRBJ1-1	CASSERRMNTEAFF	TGTGCCAGCAGCGAAAGACGGATGAACACTGAAGCTTTCTTT
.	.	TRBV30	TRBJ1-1	CAWEGRFDTEAFF	TGTGCCTGGGAGGGTAGATTCGACACTGAAGCTTTCTTT
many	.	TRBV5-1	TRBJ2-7	CASSLERTYEQYF	TGCGCCAGCAGCTTGGAACGTACGTACGAGCAGTACTTC
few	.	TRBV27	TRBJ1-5	CASSSVDRDNQPQHF	TGTGCCAGCAGTTCCGTGGACAGAGACAATCAGCCCCAGCATTTT
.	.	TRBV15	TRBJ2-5	CATSREWRETQYF	TGTGCCACCAGCAGAGAATGGAGAGAGACCCAGTACTTC
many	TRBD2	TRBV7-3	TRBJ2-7	CASSLVPGRGQYF	TGTGCCAGCAGCTTGGTTCCCGGGAGGGGGCAGTACTTC
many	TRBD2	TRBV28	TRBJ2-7	CASRKPGLAGEQYF	TGTGCCAGCAGAAAGCCGGGACTAGCGGGTGAGCAGTACTTC
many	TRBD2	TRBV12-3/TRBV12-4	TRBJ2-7	CASSFREGQDEQYF	TGTGCCAGCAGTTTTCGGGAGGGCCAGGACGAGCAGTACTTC
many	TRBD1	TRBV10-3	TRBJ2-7	CATNGQGALEQYF	TGTGCCACAAATGGACAGGGGGCGCTCGAGCAGTACTTC
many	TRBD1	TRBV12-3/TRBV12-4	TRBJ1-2	CASSRVGGFYGYTF	TGTGCCAGCAGTCGGGTAGGGGGCTTCTATGGCTACACCTTC
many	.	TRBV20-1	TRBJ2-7	CSARRRLDYEQYF	TGCAGTGCTAGACGTAGACTGGACTACGAGCAGTACTTC
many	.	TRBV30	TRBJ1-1	CAWSVGPNTEAFF	TGTGCCTGGAGTGTAGGACCGAACACTGAAGCTTTCTTT
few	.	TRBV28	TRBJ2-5	CASSGTETQYF	TGTGCCAGTTCCGGGACGGAGACCCAGTACTTC
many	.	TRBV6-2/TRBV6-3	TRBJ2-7	CASRDGGRSTYEQYF	TGTGCCAGCAGAGATGGGGGGAGGAGTACCTACGAGCAGTACTTC
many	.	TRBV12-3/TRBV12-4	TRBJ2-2	CASSPRELRFKNTGELFF	TGTGCCAGCAGTCCCCGTGAGTTGCGGTTTAAGAACACCGGGGAGCTGTTTTTT
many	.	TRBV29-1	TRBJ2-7	CSVSRHTYEQYF	TGCAGCGTAAGCCGACACACCTACGAGCAGTACTTC
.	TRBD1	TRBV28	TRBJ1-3	CASSFTGGSGNTIYF	TGTGCCAGCAGTTTCACAGGGGGCTCTGGAAACACCATATATTTT
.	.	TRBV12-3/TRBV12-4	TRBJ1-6	CASSLVGRGSPLHF	TGTGCCAGCAGTTTAGTGGGAAGAGGATCACCCCTCCACTTT
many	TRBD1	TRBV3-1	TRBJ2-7	CASSLRQGMAYEQYF	TGTGCCAGCAGCCTCCGACAGGGTATGGCCTACGAGCAGTACTTC
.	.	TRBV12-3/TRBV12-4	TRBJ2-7	CASSSRTVGLYEQYF	TGTGCCAGCAGTTCGCGAACGGTGGGTCTCTACGAGCAGTACTTC
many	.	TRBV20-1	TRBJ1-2	CSASRGTGYTF	TGCAGTGCTAGCCGAGGTACTGGCTACACCTTC
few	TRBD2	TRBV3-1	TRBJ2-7	CASSQSPGLAPLSYEQYF	TGTGCCAGCAGCCAAAGTCCTGGACTAGCCCCCCTCTCCTACGAGCAGTACTTC
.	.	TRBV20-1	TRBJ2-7	CSAMDREPYEQYF	TGCAGTGCTATGGACAGAGAACCCTACGAGCAGTACTTC
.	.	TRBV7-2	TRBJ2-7	CASSLWGTLNEQYF	TGTGCCAGCAGTTTATGGGGGACTCTGAACGAGCAGTACTTC
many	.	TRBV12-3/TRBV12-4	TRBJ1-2	CASSPSDGYNYGYTF	TGTGCCAGCAGCCCCTCCGACGGATATAACTATGGCTACACCTTC
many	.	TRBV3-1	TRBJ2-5	CASSQDPVATQYF	TGTGCCAGCAGCCAAGATCCGGTGGCGACCCAGTACTTC